Listed here are 7 T cell receptor beta chains from one sample, sequenced in a study of T cell responses to AZD1222 COVID-19 vaccine. Sequencing used immunoSEQ multiplex PCR; TCRdb keeps in-frame clones, though not all of them. Seen here are tens of thousands of clones, about 88% observed once, and the top ten hold 7.8%. Sequencing used peripheral blood, obtained on day 0 of AZD1222 vaccination. The source of these receptors is an adult in good health.

The chain has TRBV5-4 and TRBJ1-1; D gene uncertain. Trimming took off 1 base at V and 3 bases at J, with 13 bases between the two ends. Germline CDR1 is SGHNT and CDR2 is YYREEE (reference sequence). The CDR3 runs to 15 residues. Written as DNA, the CDR3 is TGTGCCAGCAGCTTGACGGGGTCGGGCGACACTGAAGCTTTCTTT. It encodes CASSLTGSGDTEAFF.

J is TRBJ1-5 and V is TRBV28, with 11 bases matching TRBD1. Germline CDR1 is MDHEN and CDR2 is SYDVKM. V gave up 3 bases and J gave up 2 bases; unmatched junction bases: 6. CDR3 length equals 17 residues. CDR3 in amino acids: CASSLGTGGWGNQPQHF. The CDR3 nucleotides read TGTGCCAGCAGTTTGGGGACAGGGGGTTGGGGCAATCAGCCCCAGCATTTT.

V is TRBV5-1 and J is TRBJ2-7; D call uncertain. Germline CDR1 is SGHRS and CDR2 is YFSETQ. The V gene lost 3 bases and the J gene lost 0 bases, with 13 bases spanning the gap. CDR3 length equals 15 residues. CDR3 coding DNA: TGCGCCAGCAGCTCCCGACCGACTTACTCCTACGAGCAGTACTTC. Translation gives CASSSRPTYSYEQYF. Using reference TRBV5-1 and TRBJ2-7 for the parts outside the CDR3, the full variable domain is KAGVTQTPRYLIKTRGQQVTLSCSPISGHRSVSWYQQTPGQGLQFLFEYFSETQRNKGNFPGRFSGRQFSNSRSEMNVSTLELGDSALYLCASSSRPTYSYEQYFGPGTRLTVT.

In its sample, this clone was seen a few times. In nucleotides, the CDR3 is TGTGCCAGCAGGAGGGACCCTCAAGAGACCCAGTACTTC. It codes for CASRRDPQETQYF. The rearrangement joins TRBV6-5 to TRBJ2-5, with D possibly called TRBD1 or TRBD2 (5 bases each). This CDR3 comprises 13 residues. Germline lookup yields CDR1 MNHEY and CDR2 SVGAGI. V shed 6 bases and J shed 2 bases, with 10 bases lying between them.

The rearrangement links TRBV29-1 to TRBJ1-2, with D unresolved. CDR3 length: 12 amino acids. V was trimmed by 4 bases and J by 6 bases, leaving 12 bases between them. CDR1 SQVTM and CDR2 ANQGSEA come from the germline V gene. CDR3 loop: CSVGWGENGYTF. In DNA form, the CDR3 reads TGCAGCGTTGGGTGGGGTGAAAATGGCTACACCTTC. Full variable domain (rest looked up from reference TRBV29-1 and TRBJ1-2): SAVISQKPSRDICQRGTSLTIQCQVDSQVTMMFWYRQQPGQSLTLIATANQGSEATYESGFVIDKFPISRPNLTFSTLTVSNMSPEDSSIYLCSVGWGENGYTFGSGTRLTVV.

This clone has just a few counts. The chain employs TRBV19 and TRBJ2-1, with TRBD2 identical over 9 bases. This CDR3 has 17 residues. CDR1 is LNHDA and CDR2 is SQIVND in the germline V gene (reference sequence). V trimming: 6 bases; J trimming: 3 bases; junction bases outside the gene matches: 12. CDR3 amino acids: CASSLSGGSAIYNEQFF. In nucleotides, the CDR3 is TGTGCCAGTAGCCTCAGCGGGGGGAGTGCCATCTACAATGAGCAGTTCTTC.

The genes are TRBV5-1 and TRBJ1-2; no reliable D call. The CDR3 loop spans 14 amino acids. Germline V gene lookup returns CDR1 SGHRS and CDR2 YFSETQ. V was cut by 0 bases and J by 3 bases, with 9 bases left in between. In nucleotides, the CDR3 is TGCGCCAGCAGCTTGGATGCAGACTACTATGGCTACACCTTC. Translation gives CASSLDADYYGYTF.